Shown below are 13 T cell receptor beta chains from a single sample sequenced in a study of CD8 T cells in Susac syndrome. cDNA came from roughly 0.53 to 1 ug RNA primed by random hexamers. A single record per CDR3 protein comes from TCRdb applying MiXCR to the immunoSEQ multiplex PCR reads. This table has about 190,000 distinct CDR3 sequences, more than 90% appearing once. Sequences were obtained from CD4+ T cells from PBMCs. The source is a human donor with Susac syndrome.

This clonotype was observed once. This sequence joins TRBV29-1 and TRBJ2-1; no clear D gene. The ends were cut back, 7 bases at V and 14 bases at J, with 15 bases in the middle. From germline, CDR1 is SQVTM and CDR2 ANQGSEA. The CDR3 length is 10 residues. The chain's CDR3 is CSASETRKFF. CDR3 bases: TGCAGCGCCAGCGAAACTCGAAAGTTCTTC.

The chain links TRBV12-3 or TRBV12-4 to TRBJ2-5; the D gene is possibly TRBD1 (5 bases). The CDR3 contains 15 residues. Trimming took 5 bases from V and 6 from J, leaving 19 bases between them. The CDR3 DNA reads TGTGCCAGCAGTCCGGGCCTACCAGGGTCGCAGACCCAGTACTTC. Protein product: CASSPGLPGSQTQYF.

The CDR3 sequence is CASSIAEDSYEQYF. CDR3 DNA sequence: TGTGCCAGTAGTATAGCTGAGGACAGCTACGAGCAGTACTTC. This chain links TRBV19 with TRBJ2-7, with D possibly matching TRBD1 (6 bases). The CDR3 loop spans 14 amino acids. The V and J ends lost 1 base and 3 bases respectively, with 10 bases between them. Germline CDR1 LNHDA, CDR2 SQIVND (reference sequence).

This chain uses TRBV5-4 with TRBJ2-6; TRBD1 matches 9 bases. Germline CDR1 SGHNT, CDR2 YYREEE (reference sequence). Trimming removed 1 base from V and 5 bases from J; junction bases left unmatched: 7. The CDR3 has 17 residues. CDR3 residues: CASSLPGQGIRANVLTF. CDR3 nucleotide sequence: TGTGCCAGCAGCTTGCCGGGACAGGGAATAAGGGCCAACGTCCTGACTTTC.

The genes are TRBV6-1 and TRBJ2-4, with 9 bases aligning to TRBD1. Looked up from germline, CDR1 is MNHNS and CDR2 is SASEGT. CDR3 size: 17 residues. The V gene end was trimmed by 5 bases and the J gene end by 3 bases; junction bases not matched to a gene: 11. The CDR3 spells CASSPGRTGVGKNIQYF. The CDR3, as DNA: TGTGCCAGCAGTCCAGGCCGGACAGGGGTGGGCAAAAACATTCAGTACTTC.

The chain is built from TRBV7-3 and TRBJ2-1; D possibly corresponds to TRBD1 (5 bases). Germline values: CDR1 SGHTA, CDR2 FQGTGA. The V end lost 6 bases, the J end lost 2 bases, and 11 bases lay between the germline ends. The CDR3 extends over 14 amino acids. As DNA, the CDR3 is TGTGCCAGCAGGGAAGACAGTGCCTACAATGAGCAGTTCTTC. Translation gives CASREDSAYNEQFF.

In the case of this clonotype: Its ends do not fully match the called genes, so a read error is possible. V usage is TRBV3-1 and J usage is TRBJ2-1; 7 bases fit TRBD2. Germline CDR1 reads LGHDT; CDR2 reads YNNKEL (reference sequence). The CDR3 covers 12 residues. The CDR3 loop is CASSQDPGLSRF. The CDR3 DNA follows: TGTGCCAGCAGCCAAGACCCGGGACTATCCCGTTTC.

The rearrangement links TRBV9 to TRBJ2-7; D perhaps matches TRBD1 (6 bases). Trimming took off 3 bases at V and 3 bases at J, with 13 bases between the two ends. The CDR3 is 14 residues long. Per germline, CDR1 SGDLS and CDR2 YYNGEE. As DNA, the CDR3 is TGTGCCAGCAGCGCCTCCGGGACAAGCTACGAGCAGTACTTC. Protein: CASSASGTSYEQYF.

This chain connects TRBV29-1 to TRBJ1-2, with D tentatively TRBD1 (5 bases). The germline gives CDR1 SQVTM, CDR2 ANQGSEA. V lost 7 bases to trimming and J lost 0 bases, with 12 bases between them. CDR3 length equals 13 residues. In DNA form, the CDR3 reads TGCAGCGCTTTGGGGGTCGCTAACTATGGCTACACCTTC. Translated: CSALGVANYGYTF.

J is TRBJ2-1 and V is TRBV5-1; D is possibly TRBD1 (6 bases). Trimming removed 6 bases from V and 2 bases from J, with 12 bases in between. Looked up from germline, CDR1 is SGHRS and CDR2 is YFSETQ. The CDR3 loop spans 14 amino acids. Written as DNA, the CDR3 is TGCGCCAGCAACCAACAGGGCCCCTACAATGAGCAGTTCTTC. Residues: CASNQQGPYNEQFF.

The J gene is TRBJ2-7, the V gene TRBV3-1; no clear D. Germline CDR1 reads LGHDT; CDR2 reads YNNKEL (reference sequence). Trimming pared 2 bases from V and 6 bases from J, leaving 8 bases between. The CDR3 has 12 amino acids. This CDR3 is CASSQPPSEQYF. CDR3 bases: TGTGCCAGCAGCCAACCCCCTAGCGAGCAGTACTTC.

This sequence joins TRBV12-3 or TRBV12-4 and TRBJ2-3, with unresolved D. Trimming took 2 bases from V and 0 from J, leaving 18 bases between them. This CDR3 comprises 18 residues. In nucleotides, the CDR3 is TGTGCCAGCAGTTTACTCTTTGCGGTGGGCACTAGCACAGATACGCAGTATTTT. It specifies CASSLLFAVGTSTDTQYF.

The chain combines TRBV30 with TRBJ1-2; D is uncertain. Germline lookup yields CDR1 GTSNPN and CDR2 SVGIG (reference sequence). The CDR3 runs 15 residues. V lost 4 bases, J lost 2 bases, and 17 bases lay in between. CDR3 in DNA: TGTGCCTGGATCCCCGGGAGGGCTATAAACTATGGCTACACCTTC. This codes for CAWIPGRAINYGYTF. The full variable domain, its missing parts supplied by reference TRBV30 and TRBJ1-2, is SQTIHQWPATLVQPVGSPLSLECTVEGTSNPNLYWYRQAAGRGLQLLFYSVGIGQISSEVPQNLSASRPQDRQFILSSKKLLLSDSGFYLCAWIPGRAINYGYTFGSGTRLTVV.